This entry lists 25 T cell receptor beta chains sequenced from one sample in a study of control samples from healthy donors and cancer patients. TCRdb's table, derived via immunoSEQ multiplex PCR, lists solely in-frame clones and lacks some. Of 150,000 or so clones in the sample, around 95% were seen once. The sample comprised blood. The receptor set was obtained from a woman aged 60-70 years in good health.

This clone was detected only a few times. The chain has TRBV6-2 or TRBV6-3 and TRBJ2-3, with a tentative D call TRBD2 (7 bases). Germline CDR1 MNHEY, CDR2 SVGEGT. V gave up 0 bases and J gave up 2 bases, with 15 bases separating them. CDR3 size: 17 residues. This CDR3 reads CASSYSPAGAITDTQYF. As DNA, the CDR3 is TGTGCCAGCAGTTACTCGCCGGCGGGGGCAATCACAGATACGCAGTATTTT.

This chain links TRBV19 with TRBJ2-7; 8 nucleotides agree with TRBD1. Germline V gives CDR1 LNHDA, CDR2 SQIVND (reference sequence). The CDR3 spans 16 residues. Trimming cost V 5 bases and J 2 bases; bases outside gene matches: 11. The CDR3 here is CASSDQGTGLPYEQYF. DNA of the CDR3: TGTGCCAGTAGTGATCAAGGGACAGGCCTTCCCTACGAGCAGTACTTC. Full variable domain (outside the CDR3, taken from reference TRBV19 and TRBJ2-7): DGGITQSPKYLFRKEGQNVTLSCEQNLNHDAMYWYRQDPGQGLRLIYYSQIVNDFQKGDIAEGYSVSREKKESFPLTVTSAQKNPTAFYLCASSDQGTGLPYEQYFGPGTRLTVT.

The chain carries TRBV7-8 and TRBJ2-7; the match to TRBD1 covers 8 bases. CDR1 and CDR2 (germline): SGHVS, FQNEAQ. The length of the CDR3 is 15 residues. The trim removed 3 bases at V and 3 bases at J, leaving 7 bases unmatched. The CDR3 reads CASSFTGTGIYEQYF. The CDR3 coding sequence is TGTGCCAGCAGCTTTACCGGGACAGGAATCTACGAGCAGTACTTC.

This clone was detected a few times. This chain uses TRBV13 with TRBJ1-1, with a possible D match to TRBD1 (6 bases). Per the germline V gene, CDR1 is PRHDT and CDR2 is FYEKMQ (reference sequence). There are 14 residues in the CDR3. The germline V and J ends were trimmed by 5 bases and 0 bases, with 10 bases remaining between them. The chain's CDR3 is CASSRTELNTEAFF. CDR3 nucleotides: TGTGCCAGCAGCCGGACAGAGTTGAACACTGAAGCTTTCTTT.

This sequence joins TRBV2 and TRBJ1-2; TRBD1 is a possible D gene (6 bases). Germline V CDR1 and CDR2: SNHLY, FYNNEI. The CDR3 totals 15 residues. The V end was cut by 1 base, the J end by 3 bases, with 12 bases between. CDR3 protein: CASSEVGHEHYGYTF. The CDR3 nucleotides are TGTGCCAGCAGTGAAGTGGGACACGAACACTATGGCTACACCTTC.

The chain employs TRBV3-1 (or the pseudogene TRBV3-2) and TRBJ1-1; D uncertain. This CDR3 is built from 11 residues. Trimming cost V 5 bases and J 13 bases, with 14 bases left between them. Germline-derived CDR1 and CDR2 are LGHDT and YNNKEL (reference sequence). Written as DNA, the CDR3 is TGTGCCAGCAGCTCCGGTGGGGATGTTTTCTTT. It specifies CASSSGGDVFF.

The V gene is TRBV6-6, the J gene TRBJ2-7; 7 bases are shared with TRBD1. This CDR3 comprises 15 residues. The V segment lost 2 bases and the J segment 5 bases; nucleotides outside the gene matches: 9. CDR1 and CDR2 (germline): MNHNY, SVGAGI (reference sequence). In DNA form, the CDR3 reads TGTGCCAGCAGTTACCCAGTAGGGACAGCCCACGAGCAGTACTTC. Protein product: CASSYPVGTAHEQYF.

The chain uses TRBV7-3 and TRBJ2-6; a weak D match, TRBD2 (5 bases). The CDR3 covers 15 residues. CDR1 SGHTA and CDR2 FQGTGA come from the germline V gene. Trimming removed 5 bases at V and 0 bases at J, with 8 bases between. CDR3 protein: CASSLGSSGANVLTF. The CDR3 DNA is TGTGCCAGCAGCCTGGGGAGCTCTGGGGCCAACGTCCTGACTTTC.

The V and J genes are TRBV27 and TRBJ2-2; 9 bases line up with TRBD1. Per germline, CDR1 MNHEY and CDR2 SMNVEV (reference sequence). The CDR3 extends over 18 amino acids. With V trimmed by 0 bases and J by 4 bases, 9 bases remained unmatched. CDR3 loop: CASSLSRDRGGVTGELFF. Here the CDR3 DNA reads TGTGCCAGCAGTTTATCTCGAGACAGGGGGGGAGTCACCGGGGAGCTGTTTTTT.

V and J are TRBV30 and TRBJ1-1; no firm D call. The CDR3 covers 12 residues. Trimming removed 3 bases at V and 8 bases at J, with 13 bases between. CDR1 and CDR2 from the germline V gene are GTSNPN and SVGIG (reference sequence). DNA of the CDR3: TGTGCCTGGAGAAACCTCCGGGGAGAAGCTTTCTTT. This gives the protein CAWRNLRGEAFF.

This chain uses TRBV7-9 with TRBJ1-3; D unclear. The CDR3 is 15 amino acids. Germline values: CDR1 SEHNR, CDR2 FQNEAQ (reference sequence). V lost 6 bases and J 0 bases, leaving 12 bases between the germline ends. The CDR3 DNA sequence: TGTGCCAGCAGTAATTATCATAGCTCTGGAAACACCATATATTTT. It encodes CASSNYHSSGNTIYF.

The rearrangement links TRBV27 to TRBJ1-1; 7 bases map to TRBD1. The germline V gene has CDR1 MNHEY and CDR2 SMNVEV (reference sequence). CDR3 length equals 16 residues. The V segment lost 5 bases and the J segment 1 base; nucleotides outside the gene matches: 10. This chain's CDR3 is CASSPGAGGTNTEAFF. CDR3 DNA: TGTGCCAGCAGTCCGGGAGCAGGGGGGACGAACACTGAAGCTTTCTTT.

The chain combines TRBV10-2 with TRBJ2-1, with a possible D match to TRBD1 (6 bases). Germline values: CDR1 WSHSY, CDR2 SAAADI. Trimming removed 3 bases at V and 0 bases at J, with 15 bases between. The CDR3 is 17 residues long. CDR3 residues: CASSELQGLFSYNEQFF. The CDR3 coding sequence is TGCGCCAGCAGTGAACTACAGGGTTTATTCTCCTACAATGAGCAGTTCTTC.

This clone was counted between two and nine times. The rearrangement joins TRBV2 to TRBJ1-1; D is perhaps TRBD1 (5 bases). V lost 8 bases, J lost 7 bases, and 8 bases lay in between. The germline V gene encodes CDR1 SNHLY and CDR2 FYNNEI. The CDR3 loop spans 10 amino acids. Here the CDR3 DNA reads TGTGCCAGCGGGGGAAGTGAAGCTTTCTTT. Residues: CASGGSEAFF.

V gene TRBV6-6 combines with J gene TRBJ2-7; 7 nucleotides line up with TRBD1. CDR1 and CDR2 from the germline V gene are MNHNY and SVGAGI (reference sequence). V lost 8 bases to trimming and J lost 7 bases; unmatched junction nucleotides: 14. The CDR3 covers 14 residues. CDR3 DNA sequence: TGTGCCAGCTCGATCCGACAGGGTCCGATTGAGCAGTACTTC. It yields the protein CASSIRQGPIEQYF.

V gene TRBV11-2 combines with J gene TRBJ2-1, with 8 bases that match TRBD2. With V trimmed by 9 bases and J by 7 bases, 8 bases remained unmatched. The germline V gene encodes CDR1 SGHAT and CDR2 FQNNGV. The CDR3 runs to 13 residues. In DNA, the CDR3 is TGTGCCAGTGGGACGGGGGGGCCGAATGAGCAGTTCTTC. Amino acid sequence: CASGTGGPNEQFF. Complete variable domain (other parts from reference TRBV11-2 and TRBJ2-1): EAGVAQSPRYKIIEKRQSVAFWCNPISGHATLYWYQQILGQGPKLLIQFQNNGVVDDSQLPKDRFSAERLKGVDSTLKIQPAKLEDSAVYLCASGTGGPNEQFFGPGTRLTVL.

For the CDR3, the DNA is TGTGCCAGCAGCTTAGGAGGGACCGACTATGGCTACACCTTC. Its protein product is CASSLGGTDYGYTF. The genes are TRBV11-2 and TRBJ1-2; D might be TRBD1 (5 bases). This CDR3 region has 14 residues. CDR1 is SGHAT and CDR2 is FQNNGV in the germline V gene. Trimming removed 1 base at V and 3 bases at J, with 9 bases between.

J is TRBJ2-7 and V is TRBV3-1 (or the pseudogene TRBV3-2); no definite D call. This CDR3 region has 13 residues. The V and J ends lost 3 bases and 3 bases respectively, with 9 bases between them. The V gene's germline CDR1 is LGHDT and CDR2 YNNKEL (reference sequence). CDR3 nucleotide sequence: TGTGCCAGCAGCCACCTAATCGGCTACGAGCAGTACTTC. It encodes CASSHLIGYEQYF.

The gene calls are TRBV5-1 and TRBJ2-4, with TRBD2 matching over 7 bases. The CDR3 loop spans 16 amino acids. V was pared by 2 bases and J by 0 bases, with 5 bases of the junction left unmatched. The germline gives CDR1 SGHRS, CDR2 YFSETQ. CDR3 sequence reads: CASSFAGVIAKNIQYF. The DNA for the CDR3 is TGCGCCAGCAGCTTCGCGGGGGTAATAGCCAAAAACATTCAGTACTTC.

The chain combines TRBV5-1 with TRBJ1-1; 7 positions match TRBD1. After removal of 4 bases from V and 1 base from J, the junction contained 7 bases not matched to a gene. Germline CDR1 and CDR2: SGHRS and YFSETQ. The CDR3 sequence is 15 residues long. As DNA, the CDR3 is TGCGCCAGCAGCCAAGGGACAGTGGGGAACACTGAAGCTTTCTTT. It is translated as CASSQGTVGNTEAFF. The full variable domain, in which reference TRBV5-1 and TRBJ1-1 provide the parts outside the CDR3, is KAGVTQTPRYLIKTRGQQVTLSCSPISGHRSVSWYQQTPGQGLQFLFEYFSETQRNKGNFPGRFSGRQFSNSRSEMNVSTLELGDSALYLCASSQGTVGNTEAFFGQGTRLTVV.

CDR3 loop: CASSFNSGNTIYF. The CDR3 bases are TGTGCCAGCAGTTTCAACTCTGGAAACACCATATATTTT. The chain carries TRBV27 and TRBJ1-3; no firm D call. V lost 3 bases and J 0 bases, leaving 3 bases between the germline ends. Per germline, CDR1 MNHEY and CDR2 SMNVEV (reference sequence). The CDR3 covers 13 residues.

The chain has TRBV5-1 and TRBJ1-2, with D maybe TRBD1 (6 bases). The CDR3 length is 16 residues. Germline V gives CDR1 SGHRS, CDR2 YFSETQ. The V end lost 2 bases, the J end lost 3 bases, and 17 bases lay between the germline ends. The CDR3 DNA sequence: TGCGCCAGCAGCTTAGCCCCAACAGGGAGCGACTATGGCTACACCTTC. Its translation: CASSLAPTGSDYGYTF.

This chain connects TRBV5-1 to TRBJ2-1; D is perhaps TRBD2 (6 bases). Germline-derived CDR1 and CDR2 are SGHRS and YFSETQ. Trimming removed 0 bases from V and 2 bases from J, with 6 bases in between. The CDR3 loop spans 14 amino acids. This CDR3 reads CASSLGRAYNEQFF. The CDR3 DNA reads TGCGCCAGCAGCTTGGGGAGGGCCTACAATGAGCAGTTCTTC.

This chain joins TRBV3-1 (or the pseudogene TRBV3-2) and TRBJ1-3; possibly TRBD1 for D (5 bases). The CDR3 contains 15 residues. V lost 7 bases and J lost 4, with 17 bases in between. CDR1 is LGHDT and CDR2 is YNNKEL in the germline V gene (reference sequence). CDR3 sequence: CASTHSRVDGNTIYF. For the CDR3, the DNA is TGTGCCAGCACCCATTCCAGGGTGGACGGAAACACCATATATTTT.

CDR3 sequence: CASQGVAGNTIYF. The CDR3 DNA reads as TGTGCCAGTCAGGGGGTTGCTGGAAACACCATATATTTT. The V gene is TRBV19, the J gene TRBJ1-3, with TRBD1 identical over 7 bases. Germline CDR1 and CDR2: LNHDA and SQIVND (reference sequence). V dropped 8 bases and J dropped 2; count of bases not matched to a gene: 3. This CDR3 contains 13 residues.